Described below is a single T cell receptor (beta chain) sequence and its context. The antigen remains undetermined. The germline V gene has CDR1 SGHVS and CDR2 FNYEAQ. With V trimmed by 1 base and J by 9 bases, 4 bases remained unmatched. There are 14 residues in the CDR3. The PCR had 60 Vbeta and 13 Jbeta primers. Assay used: immunoSEQ multiplex PCR; TCRdb lists only in-frame clones, some missing. Altogether 80,000 or so clones are present, 72% being singletons, with the ten largest covering around 10%. The data were obtained in a study of cytomegalovirus exposure and HLA in healthy donors. The study's findings and limits: The investigators catalogued some 150 TCR beta chains as cytomegalovirus-associated. Apparent HLA restriction characterized most CMV-associated TCR beta chains in a later analysis.

The V gene is TRBV7-6, the J gene TRBJ1-3; 9 positions agree with TRBD1. The source is a woman aged 40 to 50 in good health and CMV-seropositive. The source material was PBMCs. In DNA form, the CDR3 reads TGTGCCAGCAGCTTAGAGGGACAGGGTGGCACCATATATTTT. Translated, it gives CASSLEGQGGTIYF.